The 7 T cell receptor beta chains given below trace back to one sample, sequenced in a study of T cell responses to AZD1222 COVID-19 vaccine. Assay used: immunoSEQ multiplex PCR; TCRdb lists only in-frame clones, some missing. The table lists more than 100,000 clones, more than 85% of them singletons. This specimen consisted of peripheral blood, obtained 28 days after the second AZD1222 dose. Receptors were obtained from an adult who received the AZD1222 COVID-19 vaccine.

This chain connects TRBV19 to TRBJ2-6; no definite D call. Trimming removed 1 base from V and 2 bases from J, with 9 bases in between. The CDR3 is made up of 16 amino acids. The germline CDR1 and CDR2 sequences are LNHDA and SQIVND (reference sequence). CDR3 bases: TGTGCCAGTAGTATAGTCCCCGCGGCTGGGGCCAACGTCCTGACTTTC. Its protein is CASSIVPAAGANVLTF.

This chain joins TRBV11-2 and TRBJ2-1; perhaps TRBD2 as D (6 bases). Trimming cost V 4 bases and J 6 bases, with 19 bases left between them. The CDR3 totals 16 residues. Germline V gene lookup returns CDR1 SGHAT and CDR2 FQNNGV. DNA for the CDR3: TGTGCCAGCAGCTCTTTAACTAGCCGTCGACGCAATGAGCAGTTCTTC. Residues: CASSSLTSRRRNEQFF.

The rearrangement joins TRBV5-1 to TRBJ1-3; D is unclear. The CDR3 has 12 amino acids. V dropped 4 bases and J dropped 7 bases, with 9 bases sitting between them. In germline, CDR1 is SGHRS, CDR2 YFSETQ. The CDR3 DNA follows: TGCGCCAGCAGCAGAGAAGGGAACACCATATATTTT. Residues: CASSREGNTIYF.

This clone came up a few times. In nucleotides, the CDR3 is TGTGCCAGCCTCGCCCCGGGGTTGAGCGCTGAAGCTTTCTTT. It encodes CASLAPGLSAEAFF. V usage is TRBV6-5 and J usage is TRBJ1-1; D is ambiguous. The CDR3 is 14 amino acids. The V end was cut by 8 bases, the J end by 6 bases, with 19 bases between. Germline loops: CDR1 MNHEY, CDR2 SVGAGI.

V gene TRBV2 combines with J gene TRBJ1-5; tentatively, D is TRBD1 (6 bases). Trimming cost V 6 bases and J 2 bases, with 14 bases left between them. This CDR3 spans 15 amino acids. Germline V gene lookup returns CDR1 SNHLY and CDR2 FYNNEI. This CDR3 is CASREQGGGNQPQHF. The CDR3 DNA follows: TGTGCCAGCAGGGAACAGGGAGGAGGCAATCAGCCCCAGCATTTT.

Concerning this clone itself: An end of the junction differs from the germline gene, which may be a read error. CDR3 nucleotides: TGTGCCAGCAGCGAAGCGGGTGTGGGGAATTCACCCCTCCACTTT. Its translation is CASSEAGVGNSPLHF. The V call is TRBV2, the J call TRBJ1-6; D not certain. Germline-derived CDR1 and CDR2 are SNHLY and FYNNEI. This CDR3 comprises 15 residues.

This chain joins TRBV12-3 or TRBV12-4 and TRBJ1-2; 9 positions match TRBD1. With 6 bases clipped from V and 6 bases from J, the junction kept 5 bases outside the gene matches. The CDR3 length is 13 residues. Written as DNA, the CDR3 is TGTGCCAGCAGAGAGACAGGGGGAGATGGCTACACCTTC. Its translation is CASRETGGDGYTF.